Below are 16 T cell receptor beta chains sequenced from a single sample in a study of OX40 agonist ivuxolimab in advanced cancers. This table comes from immunoSEQ multiplex PCR, and its TCRdb copy is limited to in-frame clones, with some not included. This sample yields tens of thousands of clones, of which 80% to 95% are seen a single time; over 0.55% belongs to the top ten. The sequencing used CD4+ or CD8+ T cells sorted from blood, collected in a trial of the OX40 agonist ivuxolimab. These receptors were taken from an adult with an advanced solid tumor such as melanoma, head and neck, liver or kidney cancer.

This clone has just a few counts. The J gene is TRBJ1-2, the V gene TRBV30; perhaps TRBD1 as D (5 bases). V was cut by 4 bases and J by 7 bases, with 16 bases left in between. The CDR3 sequence is 13 residues long. Per the germline V gene, CDR1 is GTSNPN and CDR2 is SVGIG (reference sequence). The CDR3 region is CAWTLSRGGGYTF. DNA for the CDR3: TGTGCCTGGACCTTATCAAGGGGAGGTGGCTACACCTTC. The variable domain in full, completed from reference TRBV30 and TRBJ1-2, reads SQTIHQWPATLVQPVGSPLSLECTVEGTSNPNLYWYRQAAGRGLQLLFYSVGIGQISSEVPQNLSASRPQDRQFILSSKKLLLSDSGFYLCAWTLSRGGGYTFGSGTRLTVV.

The J gene is TRBJ1-2, the V gene TRBV5-1; 7 nucleotides match TRBD1. CDR1 is SGHRS, CDR2 YFSETQ, per germline. There are 14 residues in the CDR3. Trimming removed 7 bases from V and 5 bases from J; junction bases left unmatched: 11. DNA for the CDR3: TGCGCCAGCGCGTTCGGGGACAGCTTTTATGGCTACACCTTC. This sequence encodes CASAFGDSFYGYTF.

The chain uses TRBV6-5 and TRBJ2-3; 8 bases match TRBD2. Germline V gene lookup returns CDR1 MNHEY and CDR2 SVGAGI. The CDR3 loop spans 14 amino acids. V was pared by 7 bases and J by 0 bases, with 3 bases of the junction left unmatched. Here the CDR3 DNA reads TGTGCCAGCAAGACTAGCGTAAGCACAGATACGCAGTATTTT. Its translation: CASKTSVSTDTQYF.

This clone was picked up one time. The genes are TRBV27 and TRBJ1-2, with D possibly TRBD1 on 5 matching bases. V was cut by 8 bases and J by 6 bases, with 16 bases left in between. This CDR3 region has 13 residues. Germline V lookup: CDR1 MNHEY, CDR2 SMNVEV (reference sequence). CDR3 nucleotide sequence: TGTGCCAGCTCTTCCCGGGGGGTTGATGGCTACACCTTC. It specifies CASSSRGVDGYTF.

V gene TRBV7-9 combines with J gene TRBJ2-2; 12 bases agree with TRBD2. V was clipped by 7 bases and J by 0 bases; unmatched bases: 6. This CDR3 region has 17 residues. The germline gives CDR1 SEHNR, CDR2 FQNEAQ (reference sequence). In nucleotides, the CDR3 is TGTGCCAGCACCTCACTAGCGGGGGGCCCGAACACCGGGGAGCTGTTTTTT. It codes for CASTSLAGGPNTGELFF. The variable domain in full, with the rest retrieved from reference TRBV7-9 and TRBJ2-2, is DTGVSQNPRHKITKRGQNVTFRCDPISEHNRLYWYRQTLGQGPEFLTYFQNEAQLEKSRLLSDRFSAERPKGSFSTLEIQRTEQGDSAMYLCASTSLAGGPNTGELFFGEGSRLTVL.

The V gene is TRBV21-1, the J gene TRBJ2-1; the D call of TRBD2 is as the table states it, not checked on the DNA. TRBV21-1 is a pseudogene locus. This CDR3 contains 14 residues. The CDR3 nucleotides read TGTGCCAGCAGCAAAGGAGCGGGGGGTAATGAGCAGTTCTTC. As protein: CASSKGAGGNEQFF.

The chain has TRBV7-5 and TRBJ1-3. TRBV7-5 corresponds to a pseudogene. The CDR3 is made up of 16 amino acids. Here the CDR3 DNA reads TGTGCCAGAAGCTTTTTACGGGAGGTTGAAGTGAACACCATATATTTT. It codes for CARSFLREVEVNTIYF.

This clone has only one observation. V gene TRBV6-5 combines with J gene TRBJ1-4; 8 nucleotides line up with TRBD1. Germline values: CDR1 MNHEY, CDR2 SVGAGI. The V segment lost 6 bases and the J segment 4 bases; nucleotides outside the gene matches: 4. The CDR3 extends over 14 amino acids. The CDR3 nucleotides are TGTGCCAGCAGCCAGGGGGCATTTAATGAAAAACTGTTTTTT. Its protein is CASSQGAFNEKLFF.

CDR3 DNA sequence: TGTGCCAGCAGCAATAATCCGGGACTAGGTTACAATGAGCAGTTCTTC. It specifies CASSNNPGLGYNEQFF. The chain has TRBV25-1 and TRBJ2-1, with 8 bases identical to TRBD2. There are 16 residues in the CDR3. Germline V lookup: CDR1 MGHDK, CDR2 SYGVNS. The trim removed 6 bases at V and 4 bases at J, leaving 11 bases unmatched.

The chain joins TRBV5-6 to TRBJ1-2, with D possibly being TRBD1 (6 bases). Trimming removed 4 bases from V and 4 bases from J, with 14 bases in between. The CDR3 loop spans 14 amino acids. Germline V gene data show CDR1 as SGHDT and CDR2 as YYEEEE. CDR3 nucleotide sequence: TGTGCCAGCAGCAGATGGACAGAATCCTATGGCTACACCTTC. Encoded protein: CASSRWTESYGYTF. Full variable domain (outside the CDR3, taken from reference TRBV5-6 and TRBJ1-2): DAGVTQSPTHLIKTRGQQVTLRCSPKSGHDTVSWYQQALGQGPQFIFQYYEEEERQRGNFPDRFSGHQFPNYSSELNVNALLLGDSALYLCASSRWTESYGYTFGSGTRLTVV.

This clone was counted a single time. The CDR3 is CSVRSGGYEQYF. The CDR3 nucleotides read TGCAGCGTCCGAAGTGGAGGGTACGAGCAGTACTTC. The V and J genes are TRBV29-1 and TRBJ2-7, with D possibly TRBD2 on 6 matching bases. This CDR3 is 12 amino acids long. V was trimmed by 6 bases and J by 4 bases, leaving 13 bases between them. Germline loops: CDR1 SQVTM, CDR2 ANQGSEA.

The chain carries TRBV11-3 and TRBJ2-4; possibly TRBD2 for D (6 bases). Per the germline V gene, CDR1 is SGHNT and CDR2 is YENEEA. With 0 bases removed from V and 1 base from J, the gap between germline ends came to 19 bases. The CDR3 contains 19 residues. The CDR3: CASSLDGGDSGSAKNIQYF. In nucleotides, the CDR3 is TGTGCCAGCAGCTTAGATGGAGGGGACTCCGGGAGCGCCAAAAACATTCAGTACTTC.

The chain links TRBV7-3 to TRBJ2-1; no clear D gene. The CDR3 is 12 amino acids. Germline CDR1 is SGHTA and CDR2 is FQGTGA. The ends were cut back, 2 bases at V and 6 bases at J, with 5 bases in the middle. The CDR3 reads CASSLGRNEQFF. The DNA of the CDR3 is TGTGCCAGCAGCTTAGGACGCAATGAGCAGTTCTTC. The variable domain in full, with the rest retrieved from reference TRBV7-3 and TRBJ2-1, is GAGVSQTPSNKVTEKGKYVELRCDPISGHTALYWYRQSLGQGPEFLIYFQGTGAADDSGLPNDRFFAVRPEGSVSTLKIQRTERGDSAVYLCASSLGRNEQFFGPGTRLTVL.

The chain couples TRBV5-5 to TRBJ1-2, with TRBD1 matching over 7 bases. This CDR3 spans 15 amino acids. The germline CDR1 and CDR2 sequences are SGHKS and YYEKEE (reference sequence). With 4 bases clipped from V and 4 bases from J, the junction kept 10 bases outside the gene matches. CDR3 loop: CASSQLQGDGYGYTF. The CDR3 nucleotides read TGTGCCAGCAGCCAATTGCAGGGGGATGGCTATGGCTACACCTTC.

This chain connects TRBV6-6 to TRBJ2-2; weak D call: TRBD2 (7 bases). V was pared by 8 bases and J by 2 bases, with 15 bases between. Germline CDR1 is MNHNY and CDR2 is SVGAGI (reference sequence). The CDR3 loop spans 15 amino acids. CDR3 region: CASDLGGTNTGELFF. The CDR3, as DNA: TGTGCCAGCGACCTGGGAGGGACAAACACCGGGGAGCTGTTTTTT.

This chain links TRBV30 with TRBJ2-7; tentatively, D is TRBD1 (5 bases). Germline loops: CDR1 GTSNPN, CDR2 SVGIG (reference sequence). Between the trimmed V and J ends, which lost 0 bases and 5 bases, there was a span of 11 bases. There are 13 residues in the CDR3. The chain's CDR3 is CAWSVLGADEQYF. The CDR3 DNA is TGTGCCTGGAGTGTACTTGGGGCCGACGAGCAGTACTTC. Using reference TRBV30 and TRBJ2-7 for the parts outside the CDR3, the full variable domain is SQTIHQWPATLVQPVGSPLSLECTVEGTSNPNLYWYRQAAGRGLQLLFYSVGIGQISSEVPQNLSASRPQDRQFILSSKKLLLSDSGFYLCAWSVLGADEQYFGPGTRLTVT.